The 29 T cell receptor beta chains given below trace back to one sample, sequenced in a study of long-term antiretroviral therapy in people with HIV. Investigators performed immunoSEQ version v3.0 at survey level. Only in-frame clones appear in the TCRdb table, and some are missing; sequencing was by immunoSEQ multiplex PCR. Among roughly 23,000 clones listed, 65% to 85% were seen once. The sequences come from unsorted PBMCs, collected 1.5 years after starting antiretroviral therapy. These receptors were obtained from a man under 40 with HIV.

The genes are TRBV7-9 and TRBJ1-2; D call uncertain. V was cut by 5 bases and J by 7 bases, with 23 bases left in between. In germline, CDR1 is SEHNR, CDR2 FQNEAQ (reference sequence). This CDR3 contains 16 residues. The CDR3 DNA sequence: TGTGCCAGCAGCGGCGAGAGCGGGCCACACGAGGGTGGCTACACCTTC. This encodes CASSGESGPHEGGYTF.

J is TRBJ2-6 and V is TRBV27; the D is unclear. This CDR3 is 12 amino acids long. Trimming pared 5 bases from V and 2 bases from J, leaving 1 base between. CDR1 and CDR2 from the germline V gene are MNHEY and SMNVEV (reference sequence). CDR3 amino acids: CASSPGANVLTF. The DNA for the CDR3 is TGTGCCAGCAGTCCTGGGGCCAACGTCCTGACTTTC.

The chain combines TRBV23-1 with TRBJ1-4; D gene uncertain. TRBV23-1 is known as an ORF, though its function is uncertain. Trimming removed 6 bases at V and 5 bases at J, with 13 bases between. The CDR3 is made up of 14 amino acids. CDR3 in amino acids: CASRPQRGNEKLFF. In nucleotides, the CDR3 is TGCGCCAGCAGACCCCAGAGAGGGAATGAAAAACTGTTTTTT.

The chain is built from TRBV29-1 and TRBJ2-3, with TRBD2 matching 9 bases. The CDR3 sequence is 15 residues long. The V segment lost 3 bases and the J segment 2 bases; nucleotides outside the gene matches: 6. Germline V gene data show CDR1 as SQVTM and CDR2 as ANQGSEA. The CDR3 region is CSVESSGTDTDTQYF. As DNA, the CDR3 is TGCAGCGTTGAGTCTAGCGGGACGGACACAGATACGCAGTATTTT.

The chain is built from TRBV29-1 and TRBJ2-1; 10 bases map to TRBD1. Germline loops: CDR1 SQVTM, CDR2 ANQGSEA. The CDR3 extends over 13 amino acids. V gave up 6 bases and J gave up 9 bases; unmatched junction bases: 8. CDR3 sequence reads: CSVGTGAGVEQFF. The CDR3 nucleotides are TGCAGCGTCGGGACAGGGGCGGGCGTTGAGCAGTTCTTC.

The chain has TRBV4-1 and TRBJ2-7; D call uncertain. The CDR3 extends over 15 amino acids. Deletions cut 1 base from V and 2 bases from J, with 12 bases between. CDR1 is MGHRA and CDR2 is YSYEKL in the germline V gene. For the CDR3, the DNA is TGCGCCAGCAGCCAAGGTTCGATCCCTACCTACGAGCAGTACTTC. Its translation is CASSQGSIPTYEQYF.

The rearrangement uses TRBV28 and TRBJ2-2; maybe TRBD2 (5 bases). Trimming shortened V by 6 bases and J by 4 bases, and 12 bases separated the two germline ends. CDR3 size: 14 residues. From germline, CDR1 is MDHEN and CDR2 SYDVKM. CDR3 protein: CASRPLARTGELFF. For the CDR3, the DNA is TGTGCCAGCAGACCCCTAGCACGCACCGGGGAGCTGTTTTTT.

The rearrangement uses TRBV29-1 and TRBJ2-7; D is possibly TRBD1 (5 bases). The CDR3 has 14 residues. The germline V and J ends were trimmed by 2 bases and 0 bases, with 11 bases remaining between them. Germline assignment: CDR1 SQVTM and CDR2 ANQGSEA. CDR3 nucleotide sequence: TGCAGCGTTGAAATTACGGACATCTCCTACGAGCAGTACTTC. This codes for CSVEITDISYEQYF.

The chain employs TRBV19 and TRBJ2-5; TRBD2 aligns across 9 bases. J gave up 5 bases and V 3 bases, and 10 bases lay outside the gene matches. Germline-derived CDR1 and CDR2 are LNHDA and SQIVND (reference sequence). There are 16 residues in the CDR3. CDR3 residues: CASSMGGRASRETQYF. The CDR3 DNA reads TGTGCCAGTAGTATGGGCGGGAGGGCGTCCCGGGAGACCCAGTACTTC.

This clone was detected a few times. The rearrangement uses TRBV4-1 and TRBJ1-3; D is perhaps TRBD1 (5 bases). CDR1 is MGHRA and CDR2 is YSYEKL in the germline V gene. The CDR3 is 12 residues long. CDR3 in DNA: TGCGCGTCGGGGGGACCTGGAAACACCATATATTTT. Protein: CASGGPGNTIYF.

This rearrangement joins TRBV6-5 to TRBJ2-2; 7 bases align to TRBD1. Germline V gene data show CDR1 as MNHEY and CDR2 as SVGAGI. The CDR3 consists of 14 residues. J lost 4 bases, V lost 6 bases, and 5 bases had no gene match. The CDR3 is CASSAGTATGELFF. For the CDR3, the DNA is TGTGCCAGCAGCGCCGGGACAGCCACCGGGGAGCTGTTTTTT.

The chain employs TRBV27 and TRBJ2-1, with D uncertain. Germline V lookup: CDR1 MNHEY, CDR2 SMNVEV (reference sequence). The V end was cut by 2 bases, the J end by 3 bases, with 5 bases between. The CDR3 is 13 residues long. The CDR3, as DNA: TGTGCCAGCAGTTTAGATATCTACAATGAGCAGTTCTTC. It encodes CASSLDIYNEQFF.

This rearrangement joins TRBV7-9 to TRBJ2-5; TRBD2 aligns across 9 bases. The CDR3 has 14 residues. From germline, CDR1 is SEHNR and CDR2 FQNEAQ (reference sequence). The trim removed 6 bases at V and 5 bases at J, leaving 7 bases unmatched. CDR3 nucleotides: TGTGCCAGCAGTCGTGGGACTAGCCGTGAGACCCAGTACTTC. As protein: CASSRGTSRETQYF. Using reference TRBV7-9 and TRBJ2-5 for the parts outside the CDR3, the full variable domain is DTGVSQNPRHKITKRGQNVTFRCDPISEHNRLYWYRQTLGQGPEFLTYFQNEAQLEKSRLLSDRFSAERPKGSFSTLEIQRTEQGDSAMYLCASSRGTSRETQYFGPGTRLLVL.

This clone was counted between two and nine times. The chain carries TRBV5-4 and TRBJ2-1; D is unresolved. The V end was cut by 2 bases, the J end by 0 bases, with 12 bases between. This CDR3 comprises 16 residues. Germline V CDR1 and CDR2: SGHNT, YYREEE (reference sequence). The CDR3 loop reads CASSLELLSSYNEQFF. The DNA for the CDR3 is TGTGCCAGCAGCTTAGAACTCCTCAGCTCCTACAATGAGCAGTTCTTC.

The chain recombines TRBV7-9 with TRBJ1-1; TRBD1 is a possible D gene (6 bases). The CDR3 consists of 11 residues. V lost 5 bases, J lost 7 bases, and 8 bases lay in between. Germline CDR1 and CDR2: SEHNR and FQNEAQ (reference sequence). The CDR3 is CASSLRGEAFF. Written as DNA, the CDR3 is TGTGCCAGCAGCCTCAGGGGTGAAGCTTTCTTT.

The CDR3: CASLSLQGTQYF. CDR3 in DNA: TGTGCCAGCCTGAGCCTACAGGGGACGCAGTATTTT. This chain uses TRBV25-1 with TRBJ2-3; 7 bases line up with TRBD1. Germline-derived CDR1 and CDR2 are MGHDK and SYGVNS. The CDR3 is made up of 12 amino acids. V shed 8 bases, J shed 9 bases, and the junction held 8 bases outside the gene matches.

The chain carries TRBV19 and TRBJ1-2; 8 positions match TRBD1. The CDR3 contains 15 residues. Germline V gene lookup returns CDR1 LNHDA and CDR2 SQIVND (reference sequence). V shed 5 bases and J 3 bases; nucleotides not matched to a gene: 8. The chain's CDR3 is CASSSQRQGYYGYTF. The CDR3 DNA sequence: TGTGCCAGTAGTTCCCAACGACAGGGGTACTATGGCTACACCTTC.

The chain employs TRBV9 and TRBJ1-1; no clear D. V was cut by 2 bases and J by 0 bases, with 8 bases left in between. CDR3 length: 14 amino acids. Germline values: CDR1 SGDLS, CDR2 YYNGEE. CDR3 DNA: TGTGCCAGCAGCGTCCTTACTATGAACACTGAAGCTTTCTTT. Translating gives CASSVLTMNTEAFF.

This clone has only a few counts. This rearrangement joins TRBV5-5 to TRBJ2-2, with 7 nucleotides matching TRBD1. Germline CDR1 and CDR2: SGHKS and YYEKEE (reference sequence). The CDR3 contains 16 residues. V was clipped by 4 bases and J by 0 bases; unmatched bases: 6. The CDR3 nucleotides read TGTGCCAGCAGCATAACAGGGGCCACGAACACCGGGGAGCTGTTTTTT. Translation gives CASSITGATNTGELFF.

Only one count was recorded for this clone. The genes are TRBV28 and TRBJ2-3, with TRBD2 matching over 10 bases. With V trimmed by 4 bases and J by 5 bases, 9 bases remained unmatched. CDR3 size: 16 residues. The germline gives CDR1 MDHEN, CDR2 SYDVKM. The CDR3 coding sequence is TGTGCCAGCAGTTCCCCTTTAGCGGGAGGTGTAGATACGCAGTATTTT. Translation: CASSSPLAGGVDTQYF.

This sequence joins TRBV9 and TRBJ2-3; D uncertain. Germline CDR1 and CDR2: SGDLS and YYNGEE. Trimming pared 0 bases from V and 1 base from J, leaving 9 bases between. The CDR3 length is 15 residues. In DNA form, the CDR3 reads TGTGCCAGCAGCGTAGGACGGGTGGGCACAGATACGCAGTATTTT. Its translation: CASSVGRVGTDTQYF.

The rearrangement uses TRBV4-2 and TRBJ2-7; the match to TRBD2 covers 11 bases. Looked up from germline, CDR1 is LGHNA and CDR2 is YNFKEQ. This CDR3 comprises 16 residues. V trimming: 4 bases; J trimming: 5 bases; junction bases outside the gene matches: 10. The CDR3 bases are TGTGCCAGCAGCCGAAGGGTCCTAGCGGGGGGAGACGAGCAGTACTTC. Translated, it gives CASSRRVLAGGDEQYF.

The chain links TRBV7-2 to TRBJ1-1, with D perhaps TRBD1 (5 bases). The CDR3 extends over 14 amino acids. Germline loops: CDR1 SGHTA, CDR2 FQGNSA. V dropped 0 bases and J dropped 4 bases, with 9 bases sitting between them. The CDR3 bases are TGTGCCAGCAGCTTAGCGGGGGGAGCCACTGAAGCTTTCTTT. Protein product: CASSLAGGATEAFF. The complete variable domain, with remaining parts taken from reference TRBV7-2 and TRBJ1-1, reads GAGVSQSPSNKVTEKGKDVELRCDPISGHTALYWYRQSLGQGLEFLIYFQGNSAPDKSGLPSDRFSAERTGGSVSTLTIQRTQQEDSAVYLCASSLAGGATEAFFGQGTRLTVV.

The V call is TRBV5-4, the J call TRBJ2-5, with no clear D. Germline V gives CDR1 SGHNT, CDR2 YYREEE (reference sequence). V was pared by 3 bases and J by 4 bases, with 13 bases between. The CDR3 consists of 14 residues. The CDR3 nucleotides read TGTGCCAGCAGCTCCCGGGCCCTCGGAGAGACCCAGTACTTC. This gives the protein CASSSRALGETQYF.

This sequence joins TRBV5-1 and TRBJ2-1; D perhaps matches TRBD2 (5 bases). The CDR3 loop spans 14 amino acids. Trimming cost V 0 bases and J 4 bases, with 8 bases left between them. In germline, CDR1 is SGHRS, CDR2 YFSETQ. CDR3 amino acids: CASSLGGDYNEQFF. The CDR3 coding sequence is TGCGCCAGCAGCTTGGGGGGAGATTACAATGAGCAGTTCTTC.

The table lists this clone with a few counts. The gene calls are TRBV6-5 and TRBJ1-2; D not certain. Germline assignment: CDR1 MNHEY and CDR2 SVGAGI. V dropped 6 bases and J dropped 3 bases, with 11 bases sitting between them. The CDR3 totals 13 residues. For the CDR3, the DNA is TGTGCCAGCAGCCCTGCCGGGGACTATGGCTACACCTTC. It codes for CASSPAGDYGYTF.

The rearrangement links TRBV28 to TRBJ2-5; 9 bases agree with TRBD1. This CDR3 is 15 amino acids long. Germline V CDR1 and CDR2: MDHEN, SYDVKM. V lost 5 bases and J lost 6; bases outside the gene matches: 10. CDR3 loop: CASSITGTGLKTQYF. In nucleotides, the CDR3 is TGTGCCAGCAGTATTACTGGGACAGGGCTAAAGACCCAGTACTTC.

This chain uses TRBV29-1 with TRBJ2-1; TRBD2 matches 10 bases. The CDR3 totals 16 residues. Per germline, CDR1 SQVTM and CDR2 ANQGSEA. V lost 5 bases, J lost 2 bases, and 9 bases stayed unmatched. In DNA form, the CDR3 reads TGCAGCGTTCTCCTAGCGGGGGATTCCGCCTACAATGAGCAGTTCTTC. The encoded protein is CSVLLAGDSAYNEQFF.

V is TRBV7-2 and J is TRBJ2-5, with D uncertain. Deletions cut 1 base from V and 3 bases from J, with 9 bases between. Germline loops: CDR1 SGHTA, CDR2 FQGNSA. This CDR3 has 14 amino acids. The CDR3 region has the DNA TGTGCCAGCAGCTTAGGAGCCAGCAAAGAGACCCAGTACTTC. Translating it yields CASSLGASKETQYF.